This record covers a single T cell receptor beta chain. This clonotype was picked up a small number of times. The antigen it recognizes is unknown. Qualities for individual bases were not recorded, and no much larger clone is one base off. The library was generated by 5' RACE. Sequencing relied on an Illumina HiSeq 2000. A universal primer binding site was introduced by template switching, and a unique molecular identifier was present in the final cDNA, enabling accurate counting of TCR cDNA molecules. First-strand cDNA for TCR alpha and beta chains was synthesized from specific primers in the conserved constant-segment region. To control for contamination, every cDNA library carried two barcodes: a SMART-Mk sample barcode plus Illumina barcodes. TruSeq adapter sequences and Illumina sample barcodes were added in two successive PCR steps. The Illumina HiSeq platform was used with custom primers to sequence TCR alpha and beta cDNA libraries. As for the original processing: MiGEC was used to process raw reads and extract unique molecular identifiers, and MiXCR was used to find CDR3 positions. For each individual, recombination models were inferred using an EM algorithm with the repgenHMM and IGoR tools. Shared clonotypes were analyzed with the tcR package in R, and sharing was normalized by the product of cloneset sizes. To study raw recombination without the effects of thymic and clonal selection, out-of-frame nonproductive sequences were analyzed. TCRdb reanalyzed the raw reads on its own, using fastp at Q25 for trimming and MiXCR for clone calling, and kept in-frame beta chains. Here each entry gathers all rows of one CDR3 protein and keeps the most common genes and DNA. Clone size and V and J calls follow TCRdb, not the original study. The sample contains 450,000 to 600,000 distinct CDR3 sequences, approximately 20% of them found a single time. Approximately 0.49% of the sample comes from the top ten.

The V and J ends are trimmed by 8 bases and 7 bases, leaving 12 bases between them. From a lookup of the germline V gene, CDR1 and CDR2 are SGHTA and FQGNSA. Including cysteine and phenylalanine, the CDR3 has 12 amino acids. Only CDR3 DNA is held: 36 bases, read in frame from base 1. This entry is derived from a study of identical twins (dated by TCRdb to about 2016). Regarding the study in general: To test whether fetal clonotypes persist, this study deep-sequenced TCR alpha and beta repertoires from monozygotic twins, from unrelated adults of various ages, and from cord blood. Replicate twin experiments were performed at different times using different library preparation protocols to rule out contamination.

Only healthy Caucasian donors were included. The twin cohort consisted of three pairs of female monozygotic twins, all aged roughly 18 to 30 years. Positive isolation kits from Invitrogen were used to isolate CD4+ and CD8+ T cell populations. The paper's findings and limits, for the study overall: In monozygotic twins, recombination models systematically underestimated out-of-frame TCR alpha sharing, but the models matched the sharing seen between unrelated individuals. In beta out-of-frame sequences, excess twin sharing was weaker, because having fewer shared sequences lowered the signal-to-noise ratio. Abundant cord blood beta clonotypes had fewer insertions, young adult naive repertoires showed a similar but weaker trend, and memory repertoires showed no such trend. Out-of-frame TCR alpha sequences shared between twins showed an excess of low generation-probability sequences compared with coincidental sharing between unrelated individuals. Invariant T cells such as MAIT and iNKT could partly confound zero-insertion analyses, although diverse VJ usage argued against such confounding for most clonotypes. Because the same donors could not be followed over many years, the conclusions depended on cross-sectional statistical analysis.

The sample was also linked to a second study, of yellow fever vaccine responses in identical twins. The second study also describes: The T cell response to vaccination in identical twins was reported by the authors to appear partly convergent and partly personalized. The study precisely tracked vaccine-responding T cell clones in identical twins.

The sequence joins TRBV7-2 to TRBJ2-1; the D gene cannot be resolved reliably. This sequence originates from a woman between 18 and 30 years old in good health. Sequencing was performed on CD4+ T cells sorted from blood. Here the CDR3 is given as CASRRVRNEQFF. The nucleotide sequence is TGTGCCAGCCGAAGGGTTCGAAATGAGCAGTTCTTC. With the portions outside the CDR3 filled from the reference TRBV7-2 and TRBJ2-1 genes, the complete variable region becomes GAGVSQSPSNKVTEKGKDVELRCDPISGHTALYWYRQSLGQGLEFLIYFQGNSAPDKSGLPSDRFSAERTGGSVSTLTIQRTQQEDSAVYLCASRRVRNEQFFGPGTRLTVL.